A single sample gave rise to the 29 T cell receptor beta chains below, sequenced in a study of a mutant IDH1 vaccine in newly diagnosed glioma. Here immunoSEQ multiplex PCR was the method, and the copy in TCRdb shows in-frame clones only, minus some. The data show about 30,000 clones, with roughly 80% seen just once and roughly a fifth held by the top ten. The time point here: baseline, week 1 (first vaccination visit). Treatment described: pre-vaccination baseline after standard-of-care therapy. The material sequenced was PBMCs, taken from a glioma patient treated with radiotherapy, temozolomide or both. The receptors stem from a man aged 30 to 39 with glioma.

This chain connects TRBV7-3 to TRBJ2-7, with D possibly being TRBD1 or TRBD2 (6 bases each). CDR1 and CDR2 from the germline V gene are SGHTA and FQGTGA. Between the trimmed V and J ends, which lost 0 bases and 9 bases, there was a span of 12 bases. The CDR3 runs 13 residues. The CDR3 bases are TGTGCCAGCAGCTTAACGAGGGGGGCCGGGCAGTACTTC. Encoded protein: CASSLTRGAGQYF.

The chain recombines TRBV4-1 with TRBJ2-7; D is perhaps TRBD1 or TRBD2 (5 bases each). The V gene's germline CDR1 is MGHRA and CDR2 YSYEKL. Trimming removed 2 bases at V and 5 bases at J, with 13 bases between. CDR3 size: 14 residues. CDR3 bases: TGCGCCAGCAGCCAACAACGAGGGGATCACGAGCAGTACTTC. This gives the protein CASSQQRGDHEQYF.

This clone has more than one count but fewer than ten. The genes are TRBV2 and TRBJ2-3; 7 positions match TRBD1. Trimming took 6 bases from V and 1 from J; bases not matched to a gene: 7. Germline V gene data show CDR1 as SNHLY and CDR2 as FYNNEI. The CDR3 is 15 amino acids. In nucleotides, the CDR3 is TGTGCCAGCAGGCGACAGGGTTTTGGCACAGATACGCAGTATTTT. The encoded protein is CASRRQGFGTDTQYF.

In DNA, the CDR3 is TGCGCCAGCAGCTTTAGCGGGAGTGACAATGAGCAGTTCTTC. Translation gives CASSFSGSDNEQFF. V and J are TRBV5-1 and TRBJ2-1; 9 bases map to TRBD2. The ends lost 2 bases at V and 5 bases at J; junction bases unmatched: 2. The germline V gene encodes CDR1 SGHRS and CDR2 YFSETQ. The CDR3 extends over 14 amino acids.

The V call is TRBV6-5, the J call TRBJ2-1, with 15 bases aligning to TRBD2. V trimming: 2 bases; J trimming: 7 bases; junction bases outside the gene matches: 3. The germline V gene encodes CDR1 MNHEY and CDR2 SVGAGI. The CDR3 is 16 residues long. The CDR3 DNA reads as TGTGCCAGCAGTTACCTCGGGACTAGCGGGAGGAATGAGCAGTTCTTC. Translation: CASSYLGTSGRNEQFF.

The chain recombines TRBV18 with TRBJ1-3; weak D call: TRBD1 (6 bases). Germline CDR1 reads KGHSH; CDR2 reads LQKENI. The V and J ends lost 3 bases and 6 bases respectively, with 15 bases between them. The CDR3 is 15 residues long. The CDR3 region has the DNA TGTGCCAGCTCACCGTGGGCAGGGGACGTAAACACCATATATTTT. This translates into CASSPWAGDVNTIYF.

The V call is TRBV6-6, the J call TRBJ2-3; tentatively, D is TRBD1 (6 bases). Per the germline V gene, CDR1 is MNHNY and CDR2 is SVGAGI (reference sequence). V was shortened by 5 bases and J by 3 bases, with 12 bases between the two germline ends. The CDR3 contains 14 residues. The CDR3 DNA is TGTGCCAGCAGTACAGGGCTGCGGACAGATACGCAGTATTTT. It encodes CASSTGLRTDTQYF.

The V and J genes are TRBV4-1 and TRBJ2-3; 10 nucleotides match TRBD2. Germline V CDR1 and CDR2: MGHRA, YSYEKL. After removal of 2 bases from V and 2 bases from J, the junction contained 4 bases not matched to a gene. CDR3 size: 16 residues. The CDR3 spells CASSQYSGRITDTQYF. CDR3 nucleotide sequence: TGCGCCAGCAGCCAATATAGCGGGAGGATCACAGATACGCAGTATTTT.

The chain has TRBV30 and TRBJ2-5; 9 bases align to TRBD1. The DNA end is a closer match to TRBJ2-7, so the J assignment may be wrong. Per germline, CDR1 GTSNPN and CDR2 SVGIG (reference sequence). This CDR3 is built from 16 residues. CDR3 in amino acids: CAWRGLTGQGTYEQYF. As DNA, the CDR3 is TGTGCCTGGAGAGGTTTAACGGGACAGGGCACCTACGAGCAGTACTTC.

The gene calls are TRBV6-5 and TRBJ1-2; D is ambiguous. The germline V gene encodes CDR1 MNHEY and CDR2 SVGAGI. The CDR3 consists of 16 residues. V was cut by 0 bases and J by 0 bases, with 11 bases left in between. The CDR3 spells CASSYSAVDANYGYTF. Written as DNA, the CDR3 is TGTGCCAGCAGTTACTCGGCGGTGGATGCTAACTATGGCTACACCTTC.

This sequence joins TRBV9 and TRBJ1-1, with 8 nucleotides matching TRBD1. V shed 3 bases and J 5 bases; nucleotides not matched to a gene: 12. CDR1 is SGDLS, CDR2 YYNGEE, per germline. This CDR3 spans 16 amino acids. This CDR3 reads CASSEMVQGAKTEAFF. CDR3 coding DNA: TGTGCCAGCAGCGAGATGGTGCAGGGGGCGAAGACTGAAGCTTTCTTT.

The chain is built from TRBV21-1 and TRBJ2-1; the table's D call TRBD2 went unverified against the DNA. TRBV21-1 is reported as a pseudogene. The CDR3 sequence is 16 residues long. The CDR3 coding sequence is TGTGCCAGCAGCAAACCGGAGGGACCCGGGGACAATGAGCAGTTCTTC. It specifies CASSKPEGPGDNEQFF.

The chain joins TRBV6-6 to TRBJ1-5; a possible D gene is TRBD1 (5 bases). The CDR3 sequence is 15 residues long. Germline CDR1 is MNHNY and CDR2 is SVGAGI (reference sequence). With 4 bases removed from V and 0 bases from J, the gap between germline ends came to 10 bases. In nucleotides, the CDR3 is TGTGCCAGCAGTTTAGACAGTTATAGCAATCAGCCCCAGCATTTT. It codes for CASSLDSYSNQPQHF.

This chain connects TRBV2 to TRBJ2-1; D uncertain. CDR1 and CDR2 (germline): SNHLY, FYNNEI. V lost 6 bases and J lost 5, with 11 bases in between. This CDR3 is 13 amino acids long. This chain's CDR3 is CASRSDTHNEQFF. In nucleotides, the CDR3 is TGTGCCAGCAGGTCCGACACCCACAATGAGCAGTTCTTC. Complete variable domain (other parts from reference TRBV2 and TRBJ2-1): EPEVTQTPSHQVTQMGQEVILRCVPISNHLYFYWYRQILGQKVEFLVSFYNNEISEKSEIFDDQFSVERPDGSNFTLKIRSTKLEDSAMYFCASRSDTHNEQFFGPGTRLTVL.

The chain uses TRBV12-5 and TRBJ2-1; the match to TRBD2 covers 14 bases. V dropped 0 bases and J dropped 3; count of bases not matched to a gene: 10. The CDR3 length is 20 residues. The germline V gene has CDR1 LGHNT and CDR2 FRNRAP. In DNA, the CDR3 is TGTGCTAGTGGTTTGGTGACAGGGGGACTAGCGGGAGTCGGCTACAATGAGCAGTTCTTC. Translated: CASGLVTGGLAGVGYNEQFF.

The chain has TRBV11-2 and TRBJ2-1; 8 bases line up with TRBD2. CDR1 is SGHAT and CDR2 is FQNNGV in the germline V gene. With V trimmed by 0 bases and J by 2 bases, 6 bases remained unmatched. The CDR3 covers 17 residues. The CDR3 is CASSLDPDGGAYNEQFF. Written as DNA, the CDR3 is TGTGCCAGCAGCTTAGACCCCGACGGGGGGGCCTACAATGAGCAGTTCTTC.

The CDR3 sequence: CASSLFGTVNTEAFF. CDR3 sequence (DNA): TGTGCCAGCAGTTTATTTGGGACAGTGAACACTGAAGCTTTCTTT. This chain uses TRBV27 with TRBJ1-1; 7 bases align to TRBD1. V shed 1 base and J 0 bases; nucleotides not matched to a gene: 2. The CDR3 length is 15 residues. CDR1 MNHEY and CDR2 SMNVEV come from the germline V gene (reference sequence).

The chain employs TRBV19 and TRBJ1-5; D uncertain. In germline, CDR1 is LNHDA, CDR2 SQIVND (reference sequence). V was cut by 3 bases and J by 4 bases, with 10 bases left in between. The CDR3 is 14 residues long. The CDR3 bases are TGTGCCAGTAGTATCACCCAAGAAAATCAGCCCCAGCATTTT. Its protein product is CASSITQENQPQHF.

V usage is TRBV19 and J usage is TRBJ2-1, with 10 bases that match TRBD2. CDR1 and CDR2 from the germline V gene are LNHDA and SQIVND (reference sequence). The CDR3 covers 15 residues. V lost 3 bases, J lost 7 bases, and 6 bases stayed unmatched. This chain's CDR3 is CASSITSGVGNEQFF. DNA for the CDR3: TGTGCCAGTAGTATTACTAGCGGGGTAGGTAATGAGCAGTTCTTC.

The chain combines TRBV5-4 with TRBJ2-1, with D possibly being TRBD1 (6 bases). CDR3 length: 13 amino acids. In germline, CDR1 is SGHNT, CDR2 YYREEE (reference sequence). V lost 2 bases and J lost 10, with 13 bases in between. In nucleotides, the CDR3 is TGTGCCAGCAGCTTCAACAGGGTGGGGGAGCAGTTCTTC. Its protein product is CASSFNRVGEQFF.

V gene TRBV4-1 combines with J gene TRBJ2-7, with D perhaps TRBD2 (6 bases). This CDR3 spans 17 amino acids. The germline V gene has CDR1 MGHRA and CDR2 YSYEKL. The V end was cut by 0 bases, the J end by 0 bases, with 15 bases between. CDR3 in amino acids: CASSQDPGVADSYEQYF. For the CDR3, the DNA is TGCGCCAGCAGCCAAGACCCCGGAGTAGCGGACTCCTACGAGCAGTACTTC.

The chain has TRBV28 and TRBJ2-1; 7 nucleotides agree with TRBD2. The CDR3 is 14 amino acids. The V and J ends lost 6 bases and 3 bases, in that order; junction bases with no gene match: 5. Germline CDR1 and CDR2: MDHEN and SYDVKM. CDR3 in amino acids: CASSLSGRYNEQFF. In nucleotides, the CDR3 is TGTGCCAGCAGCCTTAGCGGGCGCTACAATGAGCAGTTCTTC.

The chain combines TRBV30 with TRBJ1-5, with TRBD1 identical over 7 bases. The CDR3 sequence is 15 residues long. The germline gives CDR1 GTSNPN, CDR2 SVGIG (reference sequence). Germline trimming cut 3 bases from V and 5 bases from J; bases unmatched to any gene: 10. The CDR3 DNA follows: TGTGCCTGGAGATCACAGGGGATCTTATATCAGCCCCAGCATTTT. Encoded protein: CAWRSQGILYQPQHF.

The chain recombines TRBV19 with TRBJ2-2, with 8 positions matching TRBD1. Germline values: CDR1 LNHDA, CDR2 SQIVND (reference sequence). The CDR3 loop spans 13 amino acids. J gave up 4 bases and V 11 bases, and 6 bases lay outside the gene matches. The CDR3 DNA is TGTGCCGTCGGACAGGGACGCACCGGGGAGCTGTTTTTT. This sequence encodes CAVGQGRTGELFF.

The rearrangement links TRBV6-5 to TRBJ1-1, with D uncertain. Between the trimmed V and J ends, which lost 2 bases and 5 bases, there was a span of 9 bases. CDR1 MNHEY and CDR2 SVGAGI come from the germline V gene. This CDR3 has 13 residues. The CDR3 sequence is CASSYGKGTEAFF. The CDR3 DNA follows: TGTGCCAGCAGTTACGGGAAAGGAACTGAAGCTTTCTTT.

This clone was picked up one time. V usage is TRBV5-1 and J usage is TRBJ2-7; 9 bases match TRBD1. CDR3 length equals 14 residues. Germline lookup yields CDR1 SGHRS and CDR2 YFSETQ. Unmatched junction bases numbered 6, after V lost 4 bases and J lost 4 bases. CDR3 region: CASSRDRAQYEQYF. CDR3 bases: TGCGCCAGCAGCCGGGACAGGGCACAGTACGAGCAGTACTTC. Full variable domain (missing parts from reference TRBV5-1 and TRBJ2-7): KAGVTQTPRYLIKTRGQQVTLSCSPISGHRSVSWYQQTPGQGLQFLFEYFSETQRNKGNFPGRFSGRQFSNSRSEMNVSTLELGDSALYLCASSRDRAQYEQYFGPGTRLTVT.

The CDR3 reads CASSEVHSRGTQYF. CDR3 in DNA: TGTGCCAGCAGTGAAGTCCACTCTCGGGGGACCCAGTACTTC. This chain links TRBV6-1 with TRBJ2-5; D possibly corresponds to TRBD2 (5 bases). Germline V gene sequence: CDR1 MNHNS, CDR2 SASEGT. This CDR3 contains 14 residues. Trimming stripped 1 base from V and 7 bases from J, with 13 bases between.

The rearrangement links TRBV19 to TRBJ2-5; 9 nucleotides agree with TRBD1. V lost 5 bases, J lost 5 bases, and 6 bases stayed unmatched. Germline CDR1 reads LNHDA; CDR2 reads SQIVND (reference sequence). The CDR3 sequence is 14 residues long. CDR3 DNA: TGTGCCAGTAGTCCGCGGGACAGGGTCGAGACCCAGTACTTC. It yields the protein CASSPRDRVETQYF.

The chain joins TRBV7-9 to TRBJ1-4; D is perhaps TRBD1 (5 bases). CDR3 size: 14 residues. Trimming left V 1 base short and J 4 bases short, with 7 bases between. Germline CDR1 is SEHNR and CDR2 is FQNEAQ (reference sequence). CDR3 amino acids: CASSLGGSNEKLFF. DNA for the CDR3: TGTGCCAGCAGCTTAGGGGGCAGTAATGAAAAACTGTTTTTT. Full variable domain (remainder filled in from reference TRBV7-9 and TRBJ1-4): DTGVSQNPRHKITKRGQNVTFRCDPISEHNRLYWYRQTLGQGPEFLTYFQNEAQLEKSRLLSDRFSAERPKGSFSTLEIQRTEQGDSAMYLCASSLGGSNEKLFFGSGTQLSVL.